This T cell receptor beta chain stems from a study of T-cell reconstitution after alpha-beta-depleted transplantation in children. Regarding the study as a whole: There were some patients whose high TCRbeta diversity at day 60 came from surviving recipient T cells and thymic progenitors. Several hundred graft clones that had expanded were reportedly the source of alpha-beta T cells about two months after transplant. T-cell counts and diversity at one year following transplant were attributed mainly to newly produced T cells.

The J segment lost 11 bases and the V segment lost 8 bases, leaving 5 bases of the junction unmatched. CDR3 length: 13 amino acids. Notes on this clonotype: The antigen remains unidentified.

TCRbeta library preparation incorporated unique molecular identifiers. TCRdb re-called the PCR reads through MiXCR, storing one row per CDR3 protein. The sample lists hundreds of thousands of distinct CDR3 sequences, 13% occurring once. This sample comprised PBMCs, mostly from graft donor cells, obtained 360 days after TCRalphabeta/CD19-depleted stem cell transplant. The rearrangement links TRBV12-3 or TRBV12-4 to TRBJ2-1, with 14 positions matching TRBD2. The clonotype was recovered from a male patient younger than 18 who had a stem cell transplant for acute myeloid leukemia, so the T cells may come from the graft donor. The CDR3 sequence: CASGGLAGEKQFF. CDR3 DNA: TGTGCCAGCGGGGGACTAGCGGGAGAGAAGCAGTTCTTC.